This T cell receptor beta chain was identified in a study of T cell responses to AZD1222 COVID-19 vaccine. Analysis merged second doses at about 4 or about 12 weeks. TCRdb keeps only in-frame clones here, not all; method: immunoSEQ multiplex PCR. The table lists about 180,000 clones, 90% to 95% of them singletons. Concerning this clone: Its antigen remains unknown.

Findings and caveats of the study: Spike-wide vaccine-associated CD4 TCRs dominated at 160-218 and 743-854.

This CDR3 is built from 15 residues. Per germline, CDR1 KGHSH and CDR2 LQKENI. The junction had 11 bases not matched to a gene; V was cut back by 6 bases and J by 4 bases. The V gene is TRBV18, the J gene TRBJ1-1; 7 positions match TRBD1. The sequence derives from an adult who received the AZD1222 COVID-19 vaccine. This material consisted of peripheral blood, taken 28 days after the second AZD1222 dose. CDR3 loop: CASSHSTGVGTEAFF. In nucleotides, the CDR3 is TGTGCCAGCTCCCACAGTACAGGGGTGGGCACTGAAGCTTTCTTT.